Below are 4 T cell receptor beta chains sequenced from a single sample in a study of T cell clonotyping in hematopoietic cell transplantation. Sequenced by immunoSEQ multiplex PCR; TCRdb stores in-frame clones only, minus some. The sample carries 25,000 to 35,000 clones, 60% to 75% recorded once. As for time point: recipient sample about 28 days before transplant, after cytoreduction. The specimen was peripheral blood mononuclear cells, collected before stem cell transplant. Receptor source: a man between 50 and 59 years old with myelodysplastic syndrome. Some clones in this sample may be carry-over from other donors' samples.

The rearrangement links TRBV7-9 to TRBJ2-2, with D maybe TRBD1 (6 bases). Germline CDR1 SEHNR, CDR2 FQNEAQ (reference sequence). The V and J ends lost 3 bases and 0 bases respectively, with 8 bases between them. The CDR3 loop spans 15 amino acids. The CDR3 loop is CASSLTGTNTGELFF. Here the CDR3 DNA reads TGTGCCAGCAGCTTGACAGGCACGAACACCGGGGAGCTGTTTTTT.

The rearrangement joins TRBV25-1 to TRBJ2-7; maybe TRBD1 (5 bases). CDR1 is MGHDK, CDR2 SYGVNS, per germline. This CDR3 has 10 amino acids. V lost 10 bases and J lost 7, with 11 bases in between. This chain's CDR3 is CATGQGEQYF. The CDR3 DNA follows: TGTGCCACCGGGCAGGGAGAGCAGTACTTC.

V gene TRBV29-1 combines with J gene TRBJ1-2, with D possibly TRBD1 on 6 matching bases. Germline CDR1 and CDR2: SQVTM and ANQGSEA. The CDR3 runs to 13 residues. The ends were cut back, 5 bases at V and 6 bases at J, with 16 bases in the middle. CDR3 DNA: TGCAGCGTTTACTTACAGGGTAGCAATGGCTACACCTTC. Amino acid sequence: CSVYLQGSNGYTF.

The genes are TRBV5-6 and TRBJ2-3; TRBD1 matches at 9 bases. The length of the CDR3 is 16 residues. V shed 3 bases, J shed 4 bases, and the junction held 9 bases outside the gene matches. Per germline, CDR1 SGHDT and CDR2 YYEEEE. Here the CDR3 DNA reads TGTGCCAGCAGCTGGACCGGGACAGGGTCTGCAGATACGCAGTATTTT. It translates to CASSWTGTGSADTQYF.